The clone carrying this T cell receptor (beta chain) was seen more than once but under ten times. Repertoires were generated with immunoSEQ multiplex PCR, while TCRdb's copy carries only in-frame clones and drops some. The sample consists of some 14,000 clones, 35% of them appearing once. The data derive from a study of graft-versus-host responses after intestinal transplantation. The study's findings and limits: High graft-versus-host to host-versus-graft T cell clonal ratios marked allografts of patients with graft-donor macrochimerism.

The culture paired approximately 200,000 irradiated violet-dye-labeled stimulators with approximately 200,000 CFSE-labeled responders. The reaction was completed, and proliferating CFSE-low CD3+CD4+ and CD3+CD8+ responders were then sorted. This TCR was recovered from a human patient who received an intestinal transplant. Specimen: alloreactive CD8+ T cells from a mixed lymphocyte reaction culture, collected before intestinal transplant. Subset in this sample: CFSE-low proliferating T cells sorted from roughly 6-day pre-transplant mixed lymphocyte reaction (GvH or HvG direction).

As DNA, the CDR3 is TGTGCCAGCATAGAGCAGAACACCGGGGAGCTGTTTTTT. It translates to CASIEQNTGELFF. The chain is built from TRBV6-1 and TRBJ2-2, with D hard to call. Germline CDR1 MNHNS, CDR2 SASEGT. This CDR3 is built from 13 residues. The V end lost 7 bases, the J end lost 1 base, and 7 bases lay between the germline ends.